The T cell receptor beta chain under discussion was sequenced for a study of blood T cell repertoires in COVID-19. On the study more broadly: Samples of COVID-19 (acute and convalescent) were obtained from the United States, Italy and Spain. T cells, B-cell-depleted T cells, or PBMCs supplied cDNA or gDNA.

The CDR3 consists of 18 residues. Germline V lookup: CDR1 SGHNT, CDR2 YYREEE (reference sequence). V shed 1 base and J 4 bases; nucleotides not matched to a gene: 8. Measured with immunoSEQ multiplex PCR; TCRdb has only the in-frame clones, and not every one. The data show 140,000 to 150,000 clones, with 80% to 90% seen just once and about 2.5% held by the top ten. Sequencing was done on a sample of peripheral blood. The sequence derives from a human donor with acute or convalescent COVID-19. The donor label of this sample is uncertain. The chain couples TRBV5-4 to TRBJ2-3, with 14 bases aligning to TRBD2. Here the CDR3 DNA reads TGTGCCAGCAGCTTGAGATTTGGGACTAGCGGGGGATCAGATACGCAGTATTTT. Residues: CASSLRFGTSGGSDTQYF.